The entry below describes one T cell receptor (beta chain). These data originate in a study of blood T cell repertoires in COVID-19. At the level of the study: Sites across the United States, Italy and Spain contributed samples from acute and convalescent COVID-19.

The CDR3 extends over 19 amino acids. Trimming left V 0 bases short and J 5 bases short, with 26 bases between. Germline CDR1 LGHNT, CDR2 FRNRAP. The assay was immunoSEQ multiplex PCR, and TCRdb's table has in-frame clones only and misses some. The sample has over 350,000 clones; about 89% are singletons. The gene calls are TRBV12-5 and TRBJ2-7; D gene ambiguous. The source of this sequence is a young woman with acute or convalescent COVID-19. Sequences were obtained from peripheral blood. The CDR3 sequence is CASGLVPKAKESLEHEQYF. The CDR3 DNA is TGTGCTAGTGGTTTGGTACCGAAGGCCAAGGAGAGCCTTGAGCACGAGCAGTACTTC.